Each of the 25 T cell receptor beta chains below was sequenced from the same sample in a study of blood T cell repertoires in COVID-19. Sequenced by immunoSEQ multiplex PCR; TCRdb stores in-frame clones only, minus some. The sample carries some 140,000 clones, approximately 80% recorded once. Source material: peripheral blood. The receptors originated from a woman aged 60-75 years with COVID-19, enrolled during active disease.

The chain joins TRBV7-9 to TRBJ1-1; weak D call: TRBD1 (6 bases). The CDR3 is made up of 16 amino acids. V lost 1 base and J 3 bases, leaving 15 bases between the germline ends. Germline V gene sequence: CDR1 SEHNR, CDR2 FQNEAQ (reference sequence). Here the CDR3 reads CASSLDAGGKDTEAFF. For the CDR3, the DNA is TGTGCCAGCAGCTTAGACGCGGGGGGCAAGGACACTGAAGCTTTCTTT.

The chain uses TRBV19 and TRBJ2-1; 7 nucleotides align to TRBD2. The germline V gene has CDR1 LNHDA and CDR2 SQIVND (reference sequence). The CDR3 loop spans 16 amino acids. V shed 4 bases, J shed 0 bases, and the junction held 6 bases outside the gene matches. CDR3 DNA: TGTGCCAGTAGTAATCCCGGCGGGAGCTCCTACAATGAGCAGTTCTTC. Encoded protein: CASSNPGGSSYNEQFF.

V and J are TRBV6-5 and TRBJ1-2, with 7 bases identical to TRBD1. V gave up 10 bases and J gave up 6 bases; unmatched junction bases: 8. The CDR3 consists of 12 residues. Germline assignment: CDR1 MNHEY and CDR2 SVGAGI. This CDR3 reads CATLGQVHGYTF. In nucleotides, the CDR3 is TGTGCCACCCTAGGACAGGTCCATGGCTACACCTTC.

This rearrangement joins TRBV30 to TRBJ2-2, with 7 nucleotides matching TRBD1. Trimming cost V 4 bases and J 0 bases; bases outside gene matches: 5. Germline V gene sequence: CDR1 GTSNPN, CDR2 SVGIG (reference sequence). CDR3 length: 15 amino acids. CDR3 coding DNA: TGTGCCTGGAAAACCGGGACAGCGAACACCGGGGAGCTGTTTTTT. Amino acids: CAWKTGTANTGELFF.

The rearrangement links TRBV30 to TRBJ2-5; perhaps TRBD1 as D (6 bases). The CDR3 extends over 13 amino acids. Germline V CDR1 and CDR2: GTSNPN, SVGIG (reference sequence). DNA of the CDR3: TGTGCGGTTGACGGACAGCACCAAGAGACCCAGTACTTC. Encoded protein: CAVDGQHQETQYF.

This clone was counted a single time. The rearrangement links TRBV5-1 to TRBJ2-1; 10 nucleotides agree with TRBD1. Looked up from germline, CDR1 is SGHRS and CDR2 is YFSETQ. Trimming took 2 bases from V and 8 from J; bases not matched to a gene: 10. The CDR3 covers 16 residues. CDR3 residues: CASSFFARQGADEQFF. Here the CDR3 DNA reads TGCGCCAGCAGCTTTTTTGCCCGACAGGGGGCGGATGAGCAGTTCTTC.

V and J are TRBV18 and TRBJ1-1; a weak D match, TRBD1 (5 bases). Germline V lookup: CDR1 KGHSH, CDR2 LQKENI. CDR3 length equals 14 residues. V lost 2 bases and J lost 2, with 9 bases in between. CDR3 DNA sequence: TGTGCCAGCTCACCAAATACAGGAAACACTGAAGCTTTCTTT. Translation: CASSPNTGNTEAFF.

The V gene is TRBV29-1, the J gene TRBJ1-1; D is possibly TRBD1 (5 bases). Germline V lookup: CDR1 SQVTM, CDR2 ANQGSEA. The CDR3 is made up of 14 amino acids. V was trimmed by 7 bases and J by 4 bases, leaving 19 bases between them. The CDR3 coding sequence is TGCAGCGGTTTCCCCAGGGATGACGGCACTGAAGCTTTCTTT. Translating gives CSGFPRDDGTEAFF.

The rearrangement uses TRBV19 and TRBJ1-2, with D perhaps matching TRBD1 (6 bases). Trimming cost V 8 bases and J 8 bases, with 15 bases left between them. The CDR3 has 12 amino acids. Germline V gives CDR1 LNHDA, CDR2 SQIVND (reference sequence). The CDR3 DNA is TGTGCCAGTGGGGTACAGGGCGAGGGCTACACCTTC. Protein sequence: CASGVQGEGYTF.

CDR3 in DNA: TGTGCCAGCAGCCCTAGCCGGCAGGGGTGGGGTTCACCCCTCCACTTT. Its protein is CASSPSRQGWGSPLHF. The gene calls are TRBV7-3 and TRBJ1-6; possible D gene TRBD1, 6 bases. The V end lost 5 bases, the J end lost 9 bases, and 20 bases lay between the germline ends. CDR1 is SGHTA, CDR2 FQGTGA, per germline. The CDR3 is 16 residues long.

The rearrangement links TRBV11-2 to TRBJ1-2; D is undetermined. The CDR3 runs 14 residues. Trimming took 5 bases from V and 4 from J, leaving 14 bases between them. Germline CDR1 reads SGHAT; CDR2 reads FQNNGV. CDR3 region: CASSRSGRRYGYTF. In DNA form, the CDR3 reads TGTGCCAGCAGCCGGTCCGGGAGACGCTATGGCTACACCTTC.

V usage is TRBV7-9 and J usage is TRBJ2-1, with D perhaps matching TRBD2 (6 bases). This CDR3 spans 16 amino acids. Germline lookup yields CDR1 SEHNR and CDR2 FQNEAQ (reference sequence). Trimming pared 6 bases from V and 1 base from J, leaving 16 bases between. CDR3 sequence (DNA): TGTGCCAGCAGAGACCAAGGCGGGGTATCCTACAATGAGCAGTTCTTC. Translation gives CASRDQGGVSYNEQFF.

This chain uses TRBV24-1 with TRBJ1-2, with D possibly matching TRBD1 (6 bases). The CDR3 is 14 residues long. Trimming took off 7 bases at V and 5 bases at J, with 16 bases between the two ends. Looked up from germline, CDR1 is KGHDR and CDR2 is SFDVKD. The CDR3 is CATSMDGRGYGYTF. The CDR3 DNA reads as TGTGCCACCAGCATGGACGGAAGGGGGTATGGCTACACCTTC.

The chain has TRBV25-1 and TRBJ1-2; 9 nucleotides match TRBD1. This CDR3 region has 14 residues. The germline CDR1 and CDR2 sequences are MGHDK and SYGVNS. Germline trimming cut 2 bases from V and 8 bases from J; bases unmatched to any gene: 6. The CDR3 spells CASSEQTGGRGYTF. In DNA form, the CDR3 reads TGTGCCAGCAGTGAACAAACAGGGGGCAGAGGCTACACCTTC.

J is TRBJ1-6 and V is TRBV5-4; the D is unclear. Trimming pared 2 bases from V and 6 bases from J, leaving 15 bases between. This CDR3 is built from 16 residues. Germline V CDR1 and CDR2: SGHNT, YYREEE (reference sequence). The CDR3 DNA reads TGTGCCAGCAGCTTTCTTACCCTCTATGGTAATTCACCCCTCCACTTT. Translated: CASSFLTLYGNSPLHF. Full variable domain (remainder filled in from reference TRBV5-4 and TRBJ1-6): ETGVTQSPTHLIKTRGQQVTLRCSSQSGHNTVSWYQQALGQGPQFIFQYYREEENGRGNFPPRFSGLQFPNYSSELNVNALELDDSALYLCASSFLTLYGNSPLHFGNGTRLTVT.

This clone has only a few counts. The CDR3 DNA follows: TGCGCCAGCAGCCGCTCGCAGGGGGCGTGGAGTGAAAAACTGTTTTTT. Amino acid sequence: CASSRSQGAWSEKLFF. V gene TRBV4-1 combines with J gene TRBJ1-4, with 8 bases matching TRBD1. The CDR3 is 16 amino acids. Germline V CDR1 and CDR2: MGHRA, YSYEKL. After removal of 4 bases from V and 7 bases from J, the junction contained 11 bases not matched to a gene.

The V gene is TRBV7-2, the J gene TRBJ1-3; no definite D call. Germline CDR1 reads SGHTA; CDR2 reads FQGNSA. The CDR3 is 15 amino acids. The germline V and J ends were trimmed by 3 bases and 0 bases, with 9 bases remaining between them. CDR3 DNA: TGTGCCAGCAGCTTCGCGGTCAGCTCTGGAAACACCATATATTTT. This gives the protein CASSFAVSSGNTIYF.

The rearrangement links TRBV19 to TRBJ2-7, with 8 positions matching TRBD1. V lost 2 bases, J lost 4 bases, and 13 bases stayed unmatched. The CDR3 totals 17 residues. The germline V gene has CDR1 LNHDA and CDR2 SQIVND (reference sequence). CDR3 bases: TGTGCCAGTAGTATATCCAATCGTGGCAGGGACAGGTACGAGCAGTACTTC. Protein sequence: CASSISNRGRDRYEQYF.

The V call is TRBV18, the J call TRBJ1-1, with no clear D. CDR3 size: 14 residues. V dropped 4 bases and J dropped 0 bases, with 9 bases sitting between them. Germline V gene data show CDR1 as KGHSH and CDR2 as LQKENI. As DNA, the CDR3 is TGTGCCAGCTCACAGTCTACAGTGAACACTGAAGCTTTCTTT. Encoded protein: CASSQSTVNTEAFF. Based on the CDR3 plus reference TRBV18 and TRBJ1-1, the full variable domain is NAGVMQNPRHLVRRRGQEARLRCSPMKGHSHVYWYRQLPEEGLKFMVYLQKENIIDESGMPKERFSAEFPKEGPSILRIQQVVRGDSAAYFCASSQSTVNTEAFFGQGTRLTVV.

The chain links TRBV25-1 to TRBJ1-2, with 7 bases matching TRBD1. Germline CDR1 MGHDK, CDR2 SYGVNS. The CDR3 spans 15 residues. V shed 3 bases and J 0 bases; nucleotides not matched to a gene: 4. The CDR3 DNA is TGTGCCAGCAGTGAGACTACAGGGGCTAACTATGGCTACACCTTC. It encodes CASSETTGANYGYTF.

The rearrangement uses TRBV2 and TRBJ1-3, with D unresolved. This CDR3 region has 13 residues. Germline CDR1 and CDR2: SNHLY and FYNNEI. Trimming shortened V by 5 bases and J by 1 base, and 6 bases separated the two germline ends. The CDR3 nucleotides read TGTGCCAGCAGTCAGTTATCTGGAAACACCATATATTTT. Protein sequence: CASSQLSGNTIYF.

The chain couples TRBV9 to TRBJ1-1; 9 positions agree with TRBD1. The CDR3 covers 15 residues. Germline V lookup: CDR1 SGDLS, CDR2 YYNGEE. V shed 2 bases and J 1 base; nucleotides not matched to a gene: 3. CDR3 sequence: CASSVRGQGNTEAFF. CDR3 bases: TGTGCCAGCAGCGTTAGGGGACAGGGGAACACTGAAGCTTTCTTT.

The genes are TRBV5-1 and TRBJ2-1; 8 bases map to TRBD1. Trimming cost V 7 bases and J 0 bases; bases outside gene matches: 6. The CDR3 totals 15 residues. CDR1 and CDR2 (germline): SGHRS, YFSETQ. The CDR3 region has the DNA TGCGCCAGCCTGCCAGGGGGCAGCTCCTACAATGAGCAGTTCTTC. It is translated as CASLPGGSSYNEQFF. Full variable domain (rest looked up from reference TRBV5-1 and TRBJ2-1): KAGVTQTPRYLIKTRGQQVTLSCSPISGHRSVSWYQQTPGQGLQFLFEYFSETQRNKGNFPGRFSGRQFSNSRSEMNVSTLELGDSALYLCASLPGGSSYNEQFFGPGTRLTVL.

V usage is TRBV5-8 and J usage is TRBJ1-2; TRBD1 is a possible D gene (5 bases). This CDR3 is built from 15 residues. The germline V gene encodes CDR1 SGHTS and CDR2 YDEGEE. Trimming took 2 bases from V and 5 from J, leaving 16 bases between them. The CDR3 spells CASSFGSFGGYGYTF. The CDR3 nucleotides are TGTGCCAGCAGCTTCGGTTCCTTCGGGGGTTATGGCTACACCTTC.

The CDR3 region has the DNA TGTGCCAGCAGTTATCGCCATGGGGGGGATGAAGCTTTCTTT. Its translation: CASSYRHGGDEAFF. The chain joins TRBV6-2 or TRBV6-3 to TRBJ1-1; perhaps TRBD1 as D (5 bases). This CDR3 contains 14 residues. Trimming took 3 bases from V and 7 from J, leaving 15 bases between them. Germline CDR1 MNHEY, CDR2 SVGEGT.